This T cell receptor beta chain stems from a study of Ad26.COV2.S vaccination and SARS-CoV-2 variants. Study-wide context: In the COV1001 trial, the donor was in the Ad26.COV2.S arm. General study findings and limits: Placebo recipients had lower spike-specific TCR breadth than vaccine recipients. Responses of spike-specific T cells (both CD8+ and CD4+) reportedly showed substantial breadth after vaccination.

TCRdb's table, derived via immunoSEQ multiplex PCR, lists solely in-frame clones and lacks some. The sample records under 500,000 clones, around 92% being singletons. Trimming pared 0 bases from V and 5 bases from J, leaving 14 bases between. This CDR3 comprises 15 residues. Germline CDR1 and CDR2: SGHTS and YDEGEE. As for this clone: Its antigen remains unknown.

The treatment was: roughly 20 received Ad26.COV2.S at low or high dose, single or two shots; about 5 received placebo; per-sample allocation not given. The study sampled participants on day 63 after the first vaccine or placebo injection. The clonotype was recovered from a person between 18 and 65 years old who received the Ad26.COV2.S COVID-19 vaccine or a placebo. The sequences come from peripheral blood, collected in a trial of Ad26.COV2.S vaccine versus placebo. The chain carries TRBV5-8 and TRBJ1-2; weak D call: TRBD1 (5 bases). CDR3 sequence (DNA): TGTGCCAGCAGCTTGGTTAGGGGCGTTGGGTATGGCTACACCTTC. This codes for CASSLVRGVGYGYTF.